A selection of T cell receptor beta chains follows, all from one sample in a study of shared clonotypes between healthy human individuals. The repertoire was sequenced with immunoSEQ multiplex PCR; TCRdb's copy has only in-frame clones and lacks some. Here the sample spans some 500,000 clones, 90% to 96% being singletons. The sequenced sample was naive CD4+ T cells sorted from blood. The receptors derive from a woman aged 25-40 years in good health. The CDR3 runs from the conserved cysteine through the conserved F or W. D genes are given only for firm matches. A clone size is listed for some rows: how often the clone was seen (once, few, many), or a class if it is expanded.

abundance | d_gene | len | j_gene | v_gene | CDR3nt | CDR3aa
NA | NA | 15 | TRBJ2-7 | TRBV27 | TGTGCCAGCAGCCCATATGGGGGATGGGACCGGGAGCAGTACTTC | CASSPYGGWDREQYF
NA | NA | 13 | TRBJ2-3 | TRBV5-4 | TGTGCCAGCAGCTTGTTCAGTACAGATACGCAGTATTTT | CASSLFSTDTQYF
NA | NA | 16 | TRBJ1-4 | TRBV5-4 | TGTGCCAGCAGCGCCGGGGGGGCACAAACTAATGAAAAACTGTTTTTT | CASSAGGAQTNEKLFF
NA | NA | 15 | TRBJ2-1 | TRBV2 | TGTGCCAGCAGTGGAACATGGTTAGTTTACAATGAGCAGTTCTTC | CASSGTWLVYNEQFF
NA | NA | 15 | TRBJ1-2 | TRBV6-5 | TGTGCCAGCAGTTACTCGCCAGGGGTAGGATATGGCTACACCTTC | CASSYSPGVGYGYTF
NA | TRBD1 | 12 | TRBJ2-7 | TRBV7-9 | TGTGCCAGCAGCATCGGGACAGCCGAGCAGTACTTC | CASSIGTAEQYF
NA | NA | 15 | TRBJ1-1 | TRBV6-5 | TGTGCCAGCAGTTACTCCTCTCACGGGAACACTGAAGCTTTCTTT | CASSYSSHGNTEAFF
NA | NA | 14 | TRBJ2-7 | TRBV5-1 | TGCGCCAGCAGCTTTAGCGGAACTACCTACGAGCAGTACTTC | CASSFSGTTYEQYF
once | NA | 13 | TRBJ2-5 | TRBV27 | TGTGCCAGCAGGCGGCCGAACGTCGGAGAGCAGTACTTC | CASRRPNVGEQYF
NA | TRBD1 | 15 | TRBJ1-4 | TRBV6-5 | TGTGCCAGCAGTTACCAAACAGGGGGCGGTGAAAAACTGTTTTTT | CASSYQTGGGEKLFF
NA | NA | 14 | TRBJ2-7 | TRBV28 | TGTGCCAGCAGTTTTAATTTAGAGGTGGAGGAGCAGTACTTC | CASSFNLEVEEQYF
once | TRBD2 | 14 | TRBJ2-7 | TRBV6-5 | TGTGCCAGCAGTTACTCTAGCGGGAGGTACGAGCAGTACTTC | CASSYSSGRYEQYF
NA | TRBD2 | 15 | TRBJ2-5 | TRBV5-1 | TGCGCCAGCAGCCTCGAAGCGGGAGGACTTTGGGAGCAGTACTTC | CASSLEAGGLWEQYF
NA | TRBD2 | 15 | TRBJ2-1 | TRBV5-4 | TGTGCCAGCAGCCCGGGACTAGCGGCCTACAATGAGCAGTTCTTC | CASSPGLAAYNEQFF
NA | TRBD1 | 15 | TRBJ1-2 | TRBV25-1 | TGTGCCAGCAGTGCGTACGCCGGGACAGCTCATGGCTACACCTTC | CASSAYAGTAHGYTF
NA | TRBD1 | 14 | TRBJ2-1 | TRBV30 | TGTGCCGGAACACGGGACAGACTATACAATGAGCAGTTCTTC | CAGTRDRLYNEQFF
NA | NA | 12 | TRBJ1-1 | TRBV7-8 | TGTGCCAGCAGCTCAGCCTACACTGAAGCTTTCTTT | CASSSAYTEAFF
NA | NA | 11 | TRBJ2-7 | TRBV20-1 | TGCAGTGCCTTGGGCACCTACGAGCAGTACTTC | CSALGTYEQYF
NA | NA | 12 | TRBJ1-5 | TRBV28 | TGTGCCAGCAGTTTGGGGTTTCAGCCCCAGCATTTT | CASSLGFQPQHF
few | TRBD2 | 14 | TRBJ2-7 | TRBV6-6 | TGTGCCAGCAGTGACCACAGCGGGAGATCCGAGCAGTACTTC | CASSDHSGRSEQYF
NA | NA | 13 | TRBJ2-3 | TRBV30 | TGTGCCAGGAAAGGTCATAGCACAGATACGCAGTATTTT | CARKGHSTDTQYF
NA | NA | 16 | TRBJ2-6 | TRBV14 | TGTGCCAGCAGCGGCCTCCTGCGGTCTGGGGCCAACGTCCTGACTTTC | CASSGLLRSGANVLTF
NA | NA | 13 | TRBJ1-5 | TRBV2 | TGTGCCAGCCGAGAGCAGGGGAGTGGGCCCCAGCATTTT | CASREQGSGPQHF
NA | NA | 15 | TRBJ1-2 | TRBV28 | TGTGCCAGCAGTTTACATGACAGCACCCCTGGTGGCTACACCTTC | CASSLHDSTPGGYTF
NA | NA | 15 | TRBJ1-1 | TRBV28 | TGTGCCAGCACCCTCGCCGACCGCATGAACACTGAAGCTTTCTTT | CASTLADRMNTEAFF
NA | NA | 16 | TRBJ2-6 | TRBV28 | TGTGCCAGCAGTCCTCGTTTCGGCTCTGGGGCCAACGTCCTGACTTTC | CASSPRFGSGANVLTF
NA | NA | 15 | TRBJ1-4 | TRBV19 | TGTGCCAGTAGTAGACTGGGCAAAACTAATGAAAAACTGTTTTTT | CASSRLGKTNEKLFF
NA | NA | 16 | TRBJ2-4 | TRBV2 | TGTGCCAGCAGAGCAGACAGACCATTAGCCAAAAACATTCAGTACTTC | CASRADRPLAKNIQYF
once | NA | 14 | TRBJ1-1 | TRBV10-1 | TGCGCCAGCAGTACCCAGTCAGGGAGCACTGAAGCTTTCTTT | CASSTQSGSTEAFF
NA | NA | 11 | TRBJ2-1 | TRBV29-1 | TGCAGCGTCCCCCCCATTAATGAGCAGTTCTTC | CSVPPINEQFF
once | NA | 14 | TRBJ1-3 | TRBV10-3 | TGTGCCATCAGTGGGGCGGGCACTGGAAACACCATATATTTT | CAISGAGTGNTIYF
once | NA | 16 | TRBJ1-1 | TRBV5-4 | TGTGCCAGCAGCTTCGGGCCCCCGCATATGAACACTGAAGCTTTCTTT | CASSFGPPHMNTEAFF
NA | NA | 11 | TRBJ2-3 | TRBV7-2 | TGTGCCAGCAGCCGCAGTAATACGCAGTATTTT | CASSRSNTQYF
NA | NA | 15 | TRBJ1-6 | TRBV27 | TGTGCCAGCAGTTCCCGGTCCTTAAAGCATTCACCCCTCCACTTT | CASSSRSLKHSPLHF
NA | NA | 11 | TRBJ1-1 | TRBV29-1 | TGCAGCGTTGATGGGAAGACTGAAGCTTTCTTT | CSVDGKTEAFF
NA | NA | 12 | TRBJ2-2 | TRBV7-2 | TGTGCCAGCCACCTTCCCACCGGGGAGCTGTTTTTT | CASHLPTGELFF
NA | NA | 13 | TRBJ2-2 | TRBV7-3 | TGTGCCAGCAGCCCGACAGTCACCGGGGAGCTGTTTTTT | CASSPTVTGELFF
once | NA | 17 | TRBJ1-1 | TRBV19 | TGTGCCAGTAGCTTAAACCCACGACGGACCATGAACACTGAAGCTTTCTTT | CASSLNPRRTMNTEAFF